This TCR beta chain is from a study of cytomegalovirus exposure and HLA in healthy donors. About this clone: Its matching antigen is unknown.

Study-wide findings and caveats: In a later analysis, HLA-C alleles had the fewest associated TCRs, DRB1 alleles the most.

The PCR ran on 60 Vbeta and 13 Jbeta primers. Assay used: immunoSEQ multiplex PCR; TCRdb lists only in-frame clones, some missing. The sample's table shows more than 95,000 clones. The sequence was obtained from a man between 40 and 49 years old in good health and CMV-seronegative. Input material: PBMCs.

CDR3 protein: CASSDRDRKPQHF. DNA of the CDR3: TGTGCCAGTTCTGACAGGGATCGGAAGCCCCAGCATTTT. The rearrangement uses TRBV28 and TRBJ1-5; 7 bases are shared with TRBD1. V was pared by 9 bases and J by 8 bases, with 10 bases of the junction left unmatched. This CDR3 comprises 13 residues. The V gene's germline CDR1 is MDHEN and CDR2 SYDVKM.